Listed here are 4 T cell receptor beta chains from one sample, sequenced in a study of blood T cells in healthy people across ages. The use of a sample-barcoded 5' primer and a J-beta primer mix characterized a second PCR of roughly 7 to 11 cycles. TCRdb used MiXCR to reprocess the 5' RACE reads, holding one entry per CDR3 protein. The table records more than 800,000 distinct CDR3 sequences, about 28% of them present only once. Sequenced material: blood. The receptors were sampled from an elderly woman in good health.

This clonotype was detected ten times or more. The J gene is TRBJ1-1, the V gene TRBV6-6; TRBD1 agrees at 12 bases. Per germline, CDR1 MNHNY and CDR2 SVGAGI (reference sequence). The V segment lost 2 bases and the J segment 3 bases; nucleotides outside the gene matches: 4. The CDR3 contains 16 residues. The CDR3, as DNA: TGTGCCAGCAGTTACGGGACAGGGGGCTTTGACACTGAAGCTTTCTTT. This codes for CASSYGTGGFDTEAFF.

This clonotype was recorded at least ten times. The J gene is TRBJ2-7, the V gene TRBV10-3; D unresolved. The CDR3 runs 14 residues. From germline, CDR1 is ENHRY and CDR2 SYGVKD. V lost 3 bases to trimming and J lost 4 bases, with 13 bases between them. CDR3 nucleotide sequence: TGTGCCATCAGTGATATAGCACACCCTTACGAGCAGTACTTC. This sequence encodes CAISDIAHPYEQYF.

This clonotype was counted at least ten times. CDR3 protein: CASSLGVVEGYTF. The CDR3 DNA reads TGTGCCAGCAGTTTAGGGGTGGTGGAGGGCTACACCTTC. The chain is built from TRBV12-3 or TRBV12-4 and TRBJ1-2; D unclear. V was shortened by 1 base and J by 8 bases, with 11 bases between the two germline ends. The CDR3 runs 13 residues.

The CDR3 DNA reads as TGCAGCGTTGAAGATCCGGGACTGATTAATGGCTACACCTTC. Translated: CSVEDPGLINGYTF. V usage is TRBV29-1 and J usage is TRBJ1-2, with TRBD1 as a possible D gene (5 bases). Germline-derived CDR1 and CDR2 are SQVTM and ANQGSEA. The germline V and J ends were trimmed by 0 bases and 6 bases, with 14 bases remaining between them. The CDR3 runs to 14 residues.